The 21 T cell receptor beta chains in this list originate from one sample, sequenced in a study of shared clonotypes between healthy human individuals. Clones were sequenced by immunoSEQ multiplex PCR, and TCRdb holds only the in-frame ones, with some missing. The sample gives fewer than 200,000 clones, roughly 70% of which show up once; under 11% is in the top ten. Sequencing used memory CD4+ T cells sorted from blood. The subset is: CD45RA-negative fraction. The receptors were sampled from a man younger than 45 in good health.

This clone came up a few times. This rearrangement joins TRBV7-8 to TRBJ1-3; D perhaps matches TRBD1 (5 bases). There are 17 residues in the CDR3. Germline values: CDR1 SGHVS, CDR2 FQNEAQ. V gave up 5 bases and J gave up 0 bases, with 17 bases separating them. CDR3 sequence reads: CASSAYRMPISGNTIYF. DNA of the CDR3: TGTGCCAGCAGCGCCTACAGGATGCCGATCTCTGGAAACACCATATATTTT. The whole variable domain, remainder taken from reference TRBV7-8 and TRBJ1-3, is GAGVSQSPRYKVAKRGQDVALRCDPISGHVSLFWYQQALGQGPEFLTYFQNEAQLDKSGLPSDRFFAERPEGSVSTLKIQRTQQEDSAVYLCASSAYRMPISGNTIYFGEGSWLTVV.

The CDR3: CASSLDGTGYTDTQYF. CDR3 bases: TGTGCCAGCAGCTTGGATGGGACGGGATACACAGATACGCAGTATTTT. This chain links TRBV5-6 with TRBJ2-3; D may match TRBD1 or TRBD2 (5 bases each). V dropped 0 bases and J dropped 2 bases, with 13 bases sitting between them. Germline values: CDR1 SGHDT, CDR2 YYEEEE. The CDR3 sequence is 16 residues long. The full variable domain, its missing parts supplied by reference TRBV5-6 and TRBJ2-3, is DAGVTQSPTHLIKTRGQQVTLRCSPKSGHDTVSWYQQALGQGPQFIFQYYEEEERQRGNFPDRFSGHQFPNYSSELNVNALLLGDSALYLCASSLDGTGYTDTQYFGPGTRLTVL.

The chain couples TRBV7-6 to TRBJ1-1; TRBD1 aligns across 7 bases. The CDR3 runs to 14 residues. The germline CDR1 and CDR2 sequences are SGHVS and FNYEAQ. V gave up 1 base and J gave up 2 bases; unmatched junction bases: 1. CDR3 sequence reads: CASSLGQGNTEAFF. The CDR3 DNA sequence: TGTGCCAGCAGCTTAGGACAGGGAAACACTGAAGCTTTCTTT.

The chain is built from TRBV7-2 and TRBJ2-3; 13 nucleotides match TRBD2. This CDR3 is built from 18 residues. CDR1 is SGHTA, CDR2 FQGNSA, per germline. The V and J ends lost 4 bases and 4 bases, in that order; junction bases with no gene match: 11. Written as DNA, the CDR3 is TGTGCCAGCAGCTCCTACGGGACTAGCGGGACGAGGGCAGATACGCAGTATTTT. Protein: CASSSYGTSGTRADTQYF.

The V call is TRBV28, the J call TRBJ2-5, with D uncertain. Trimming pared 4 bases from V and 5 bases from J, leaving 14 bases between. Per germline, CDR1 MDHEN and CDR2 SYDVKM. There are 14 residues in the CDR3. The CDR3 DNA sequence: TGTGCCAGCAGTTCTCCGGCCGCCCACGAGACCCAGTACTTC. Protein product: CASSSPAAHETQYF.

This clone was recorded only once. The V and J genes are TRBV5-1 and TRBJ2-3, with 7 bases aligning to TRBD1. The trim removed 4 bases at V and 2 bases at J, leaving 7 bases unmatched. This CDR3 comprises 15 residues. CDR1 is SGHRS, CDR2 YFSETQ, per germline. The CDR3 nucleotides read TGCGCCAGCAGCCCCGTCAGGGGGAACACAGATACGCAGTATTTT. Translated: CASSPVRGNTDTQYF.

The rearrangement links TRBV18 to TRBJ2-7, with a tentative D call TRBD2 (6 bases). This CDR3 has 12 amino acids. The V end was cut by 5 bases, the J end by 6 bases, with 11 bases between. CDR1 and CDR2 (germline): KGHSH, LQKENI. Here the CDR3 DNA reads TGTGCCAGCTCAACAGCCGGGGGCGAGCAGTACTTC. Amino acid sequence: CASSTAGGEQYF.

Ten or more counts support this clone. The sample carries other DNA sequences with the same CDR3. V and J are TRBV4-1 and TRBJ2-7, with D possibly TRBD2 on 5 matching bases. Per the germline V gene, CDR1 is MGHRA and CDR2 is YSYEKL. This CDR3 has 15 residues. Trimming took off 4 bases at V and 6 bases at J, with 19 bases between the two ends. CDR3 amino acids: CASSLSRDPVGEQYF. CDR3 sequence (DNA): TGCGCCAGCAGCCTCAGCCGGGATCCCGTGGGCGAGCAGTACTTC.

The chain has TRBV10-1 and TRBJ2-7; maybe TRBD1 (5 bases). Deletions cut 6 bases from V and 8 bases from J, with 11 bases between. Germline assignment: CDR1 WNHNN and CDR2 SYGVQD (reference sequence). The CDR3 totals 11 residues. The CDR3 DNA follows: TGCGCCAGCAGGGACAAAAGGCAGCAGTACTTC. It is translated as CASRDKRQQYF.

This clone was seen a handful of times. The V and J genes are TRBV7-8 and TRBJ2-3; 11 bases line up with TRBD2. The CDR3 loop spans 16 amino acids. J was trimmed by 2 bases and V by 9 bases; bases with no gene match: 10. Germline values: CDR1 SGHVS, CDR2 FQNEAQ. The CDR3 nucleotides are TGTGCCAGTATATTTGGGACTAGCGGTCACACAGATACGCAGTATTTT. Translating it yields CASIFGTSGHTDTQYF.

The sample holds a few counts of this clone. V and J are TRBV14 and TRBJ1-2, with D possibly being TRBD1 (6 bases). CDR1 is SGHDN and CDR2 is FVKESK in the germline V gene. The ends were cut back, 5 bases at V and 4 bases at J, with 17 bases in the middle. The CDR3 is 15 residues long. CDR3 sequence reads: CASSLGHGMGYGYTF. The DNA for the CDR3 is TGTGCCAGCAGCTTGGGACACGGCATGGGCTATGGCTACACCTTC. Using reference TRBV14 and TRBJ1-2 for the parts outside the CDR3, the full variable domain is EAGVTQFPSHSVIEKGQTVTLRCDPISGHDNLYWYRRVMGKEIKFLLHFVKESKQDESGMPNNRFLAERTGGTYSTLKVQPAELEDSGVYFCASSLGHGMGYGYTFGSGTRLTVV.

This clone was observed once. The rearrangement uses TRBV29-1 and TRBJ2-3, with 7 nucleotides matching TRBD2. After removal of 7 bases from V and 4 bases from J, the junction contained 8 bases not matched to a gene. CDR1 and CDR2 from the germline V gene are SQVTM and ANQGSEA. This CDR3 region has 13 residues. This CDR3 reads CSASGLVSDTQYF. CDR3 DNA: TGCAGCGCTTCCGGACTAGTGTCAGATACGCAGTATTTT.

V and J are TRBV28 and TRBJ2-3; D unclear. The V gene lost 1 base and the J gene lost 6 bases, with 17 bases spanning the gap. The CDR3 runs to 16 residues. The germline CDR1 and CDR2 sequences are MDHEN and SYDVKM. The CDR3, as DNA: TGTGCCAGCAGTTTATTCCAGGTTACAAAAGCGGATACGCAGTATTTT. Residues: CASSLFQVTKADTQYF.

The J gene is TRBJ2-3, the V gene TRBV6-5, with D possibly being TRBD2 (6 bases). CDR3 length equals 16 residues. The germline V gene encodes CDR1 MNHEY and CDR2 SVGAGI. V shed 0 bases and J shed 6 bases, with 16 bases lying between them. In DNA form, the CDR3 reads TGTGCCAGCAGTTACTCGGGACTTCCAATGGTGGATACGCAGTATTTT. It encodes CASSYSGLPMVDTQYF.

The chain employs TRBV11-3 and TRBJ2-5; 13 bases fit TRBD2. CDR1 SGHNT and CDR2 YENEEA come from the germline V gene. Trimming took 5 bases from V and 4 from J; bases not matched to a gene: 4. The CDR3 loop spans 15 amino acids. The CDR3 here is CASSRRLAGGETQYF. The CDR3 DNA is TGTGCCAGCAGCCGCAGACTAGCGGGAGGAGAGACCCAGTACTTC.

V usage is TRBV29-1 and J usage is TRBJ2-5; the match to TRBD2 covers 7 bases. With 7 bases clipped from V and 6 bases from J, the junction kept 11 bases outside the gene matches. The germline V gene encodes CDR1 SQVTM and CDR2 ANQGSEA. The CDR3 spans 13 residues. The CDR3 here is CSGEGGLIKTQYF. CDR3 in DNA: TGCAGCGGGGAGGGAGGGCTCATCAAGACCCAGTACTTC.

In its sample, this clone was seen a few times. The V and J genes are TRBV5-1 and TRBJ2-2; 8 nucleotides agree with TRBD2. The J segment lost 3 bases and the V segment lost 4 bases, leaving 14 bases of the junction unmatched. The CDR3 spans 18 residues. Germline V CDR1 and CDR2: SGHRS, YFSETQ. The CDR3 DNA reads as TGCGCCAGCAGCCAAAGGGTCTCGCTAGCGGGTTACACCGGGGAGCTGTTTTTT. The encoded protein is CASSQRVSLAGYTGELFF.

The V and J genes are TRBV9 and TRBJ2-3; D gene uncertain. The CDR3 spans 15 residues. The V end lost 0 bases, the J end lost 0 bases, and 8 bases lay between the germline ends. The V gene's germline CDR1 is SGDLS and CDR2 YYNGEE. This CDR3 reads CASSVGGESTDTQYF. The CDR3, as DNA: TGTGCCAGCAGCGTAGGCGGAGAAAGCACAGATACGCAGTATTTT.

The CDR3 here is CASRLAEETQYF. The CDR3 coding sequence is TGTGCCAGCAGACTAGCGGAAGAGACCCAGTACTTC. This chain joins TRBV6-5 and TRBJ2-5, with TRBD2 matching over 8 bases. Germline V gene sequence: CDR1 MNHEY, CDR2 SVGAGI. The CDR3 spans 12 residues. With V trimmed by 6 bases and J by 3 bases, 0 bases remained unmatched.

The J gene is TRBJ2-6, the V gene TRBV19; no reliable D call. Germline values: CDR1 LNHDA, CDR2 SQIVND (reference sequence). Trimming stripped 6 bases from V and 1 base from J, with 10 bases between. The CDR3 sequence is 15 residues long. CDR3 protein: CASSPTGSGANVLTF. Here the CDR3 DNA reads TGTGCCAGTAGCCCGACGGGTTCTGGGGCCAACGTCCTGACTTTC.

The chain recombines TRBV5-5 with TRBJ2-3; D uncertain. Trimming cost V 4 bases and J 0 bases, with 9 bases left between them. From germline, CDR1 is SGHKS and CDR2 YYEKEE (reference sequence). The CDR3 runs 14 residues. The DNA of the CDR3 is TGTGCCAGCAGCACCCCCACTAGCACAGATACGCAGTATTTT. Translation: CASSTPTSTDTQYF. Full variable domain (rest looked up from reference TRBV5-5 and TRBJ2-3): DAGVTQSPTHLIKTRGQQVTLRCSPISGHKSVSWYQQVLGQGPQFIFQYYEKEERGRGNFPDRFSARQFPNYSSELNVNALLLGDSALYLCASSTPTSTDTQYFGPGTRLTVL.